Listed below are T cell receptor beta chains from one sample, sequenced in a study of response to subunit inactivated influenza vaccine. TCRdb redid the calling of the RT-PCR reads with MiXCR, one entry per CDR3 protein. Of about 800,000 distinct CDR3 sequences in the sample, 20% to 25% were seen once. This specimen was PBMCs from blood, taken 5 days after vaccination. These receptors all come from a man over 45 who received an inactivated influenza vaccine. Both conserved end residues are part of each CDR3. The order of the fields is clone size, V gene, J gene, D gene, CDR3 DNA, CDR3 protein. The D gene is left open where the match is weak. Size is omitted from some rows. Given values are once, few, many or a class for expanded clones.

>many|TRBV28|TRBJ2-2|NA
TGTGCCAGCACTCCGCCCCTTTTGAACACCGGGGAGCTGTTTTTT
CASTPPLLNTGELFF
>many|TRBV6-2/TRBV6-3|TRBJ1-1|NA
TGTGCCAGCAGTTCAGACAGCTTGAACACTGAAGCTTTCTTT
CASSSDSLNTEAFF
>NA|TRBV20-1|TRBJ2-3|TRBD2
TGCAGTGCTAGAGGTCGGGGGGTGGGCACAGATACGCAGTATTTT
CSARGRGVGTDTQYF
>few|TRBV6-1|TRBJ1-6|NA
TGTGCCAGCAGTAGACAGGCAGATTCACCCCTCCACTTT
CASSRQADSPLHF
>few|TRBV5-1|TRBJ1-3|NA
TGCGCCAGCAGCTTGGACCAGTCCTCTGGAAACACCATATATTTT
CASSLDQSSGNTIYF
>many|TRBV18|TRBJ2-1|NA
TGTGCCAGCTCACCTACGGGGGATGAGCAGTTCTTC
CASSPTGDEQFF
>NA|TRBV5-4|TRBJ2-7|TRBD2
TGTGCCAGCAGCTCTGGTCCTAGCGGGACCTCCTACGAGCAGTACTTC
CASSSGPSGTSYEQYF
>few|TRBV5-1|TRBJ2-1|TRBD2
TGCGCCAGCAGCTCGGGCGGGACTAGGGTCAACAATGAGCAGTTCTTC
CASSSGGTRVNNEQFF
>few|TRBV6-1|TRBJ1-4|NA
TGTGCCAGCAAAGGGGCACCTCGGTCTAATGAAAAACTGTTTTTT
CASKGAPRSNEKLFF
>few|TRBV6-2/TRBV6-3|TRBJ2-1|NA
TGTGCCAGCAGTTACGGTCGCGGAGAGCAGTTCTTC
CASSYGRGEQFF
>once|TRBV28|TRBJ1-6|NA
TGTGCCAGCAGTCACAGAAAGGGGTATAATTCACCCCTCCACTTT
CASSHRKGYNSPLHF
>few|TRBV6-1|TRBJ1-2|NA
TGTGCCAGCAGTGCCAGCGGGACACCCTATGGCTACACCTTC
CASSASGTPYGYTF
>few|TRBV12-3/TRBV12-4|TRBJ1-4|NA
TGTGCCAGCAGCCCCATGGTGGGGGATAATGAAAAACTGTTTTTT
CASSPMVGDNEKLFF
>few|TRBV11-2|TRBJ1-1|NA
TGTGCCAGCAGCTTAAATCTGTACACTGAAGCTTTCTTT
CASSLNLYTEAFF
>NA|TRBV6-1|TRBJ1-6|NA
TGTGCCAGCAGCAGTTCCCAGGGCTACAATTCACCCCTCCACTTT
CASSSSQGYNSPLHF
>NA|TRBV7-6|TRBJ2-1|NA
TGTGCCAGCAGCTCCAGATCTGAGGGGGAGCAGTTCTTC
CASSSRSEGEQFF
>few|TRBV29-1|TRBJ1-1|TRBD1
TGCAGCATCATTACCGGGACAGCGGGCACTGAAGCTTTCTTT
CSIITGTAGTEAFF
>few|TRBV7-2|TRBJ2-7|NA
TGTGCCAGCAGCCCCACCCGGGGGAGCTCCTACGAGCAGTACTTC
CASSPTRGSSYEQYF
>NA|TRBV28|TRBJ2-7|TRBD1
TGTGCCAGCAGTCTGATATTAGGGGGCACCGAGGGGTACGAGCAGTACTTC
CASSLILGGTEGYEQYF
>NA|TRBV20-1|TRBJ2-7|NA
TGCAGTGCTAGGCCAAAGAGCTCCTACGAGCAGTACTTC
CSARPKSSYEQYF
>many|TRBV20-1|TRBJ2-3|NA
TGCAGTGCTAGAGAAGGCCGGTACACAGATACGCAGTATTTT
CSAREGRYTDTQYF
>many|TRBV9|TRBJ2-1|TRBD2
TGTGCCAGCAGCCCCTGGACTAGACGGGATAGTGAGCAGTTCTTC
CASSPWTRRDSEQFF
>NA|TRBV29-1|TRBJ2-6|TRBD1
TGCAGCGTTGAAGAGGTGGACAGGCAAGGGGCCAACGTCCTGACTTTC
CSVEEVDRQGANVLTF
>few|TRBV6-1|TRBJ2-5|NA
TGTGCCAGCAGTGAAATGGCCCACGGGCAGGAGACCCAGTACTTC
CASSEMAHGQETQYF
>many|TRBV5-1|TRBJ2-1|NA
TGCGCCAGCAGCTTGGGTCAAATCGTGGAGGATGAGCAGTTCTTC
CASSLGQIVEDEQFF
>few|TRBV9|TRBJ2-7|NA
TGTGCCAGCAGCGTAGTTCTAGCCTACGAGCAGTACTTC
CASSVVLAYEQYF
>few|TRBV9|TRBJ1-2|TRBD1
TGTGCCAGCAGCGTTGCCACAGGGGGCCCTAGGGGCTACACCTTC
CASSVATGGPRGYTF
>few|TRBV7-2|TRBJ2-1|TRBD1
TGTGCCAGCAGCTTACCCCGACAGGGCGAGCAGTTCTTC
CASSLPRQGEQFF
>NA|TRBV7-2|TRBJ2-1|NA
TGTGCCAGCAACACACGCTTAGTGAATGAGCAGTTCTTC
CASNTRLVNEQFF
>few|TRBV19|TRBJ2-7|NA
TGTGCCAGTAGTATTTATGGGACTTCATCGGGAGAGCAGTACTTC
CASSIYGTSSGEQYF
>NA|TRBV5-1|TRBJ1-1|NA
TGCGCCAGCAGCTTGGAGCCCGGGACCACTGAAGCTTTCTTT
CASSLEPGTTEAFF
>many|TRBV6-9|TRBJ2-7|NA
TGTGCCAGCAGTTATAAAATCGGCCAGGAGAAATACGAGCAGTACTTC
CASSYKIGQEKYEQYF
>NA|TRBV7-6|TRBJ2-5|NA
TGTGCCAGCAGCCCCCCGGGACTCCTGGAGACCCAGTACTTC
CASSPPGLLETQYF
>many|TRBV5-1|TRBJ2-3|TRBD2
TGCGCCAGCAGCTCCGGGACTAACACAGATACGCAGTATTTT
CASSSGTNTDTQYF
>NA|TRBV5-1|TRBJ2-3|TRBD2
TGCGCCAGCAGCTCGAATAGTCTAGCGGGGGCAACAGATACGCAGTATTTT
CASSSNSLAGATDTQYF
>NA|TRBV28|TRBJ2-1|TRBD2
TGTGCCAGCAGCTCAACTAGCGCGCCTTTCTACAATGAGCAGTTCTTC
CASSSTSAPFYNEQFF
>many|TRBV7-2|TRBJ2-5|TRBD1
TGTGCCAGCAGCTCGGACAGGGTAGAGACCCAGTACTTC
CASSSDRVETQYF
>few|TRBV12-3/TRBV12-4|TRBJ2-5|NA
TGTGCCAGCAGCCCAGGGGGGGGAGGGACCCAGTACTTC
CASSPGGGGTQYF
>NA|TRBV29-1|TRBJ2-1|TRBD2
TGCAGCGTTGAAGAGCCGGGACTATGGTCCTACAATGAGCAGTTCTTC
CSVEEPGLWSYNEQFF
>few|TRBV5-4|TRBJ2-3|NA
TGTGCCAGCAGCGACCGGGGGGCGCCTGCAGATACGCAGTATTTT
CASSDRGAPADTQYF
>few|TRBV25-1|TRBJ2-5|TRBD2
TGTGCCAGCAGTGGGTCCCCAGGACTAGCCGGAGAGACCCAGTACTTC
CASSGSPGLAGETQYF
>NA|TRBV20-1|TRBJ2-3|TRBD2
TGCAGTGCTAGTAAGACTAGCGGGAGGGCAGATACGCAGTATTTT
CSASKTSGRADTQYF
>NA|TRBV28|TRBJ1-2|NA
TGTGCCAGCAGTTTATCTTCCTGGGGCTACACCTTC
CASSLSSWGYTF
>few|TRBV20-1|TRBJ2-1|TRBD2
TGCAGTGCTAGAGCTCGGCGGGAGAGCTCCTACAATGAGCAGTTCTTC
CSARARRESSYNEQFF